Listed below are T cell receptor beta chains from one sample, sequenced in a study of tumor-infiltrating lymphocytes in primary liver carcinoma. Using its own MiXCR run on the multiplex PCR reads, TCRdb lists one record per CDR3 protein. The table lists 99,000 or so distinct CDR3 sequences, approximately 68% of them singletons. The sequencing input was liver tumor tissue from sampling region 5. The receptors originated from a woman aged 55-70 years with primary liver carcinoma and hepatitis B virus infection. Both conserved end residues are part of each CDR3. A D gene is named only where the DNA matches it firmly. Clone size, where shown, is once, few, many, or a class for clones that have expanded.

NA	TRBJ1-1	TRBV12-3/TRBV12-4	NA	TGTGCCAGCAGTTTAGTGGGGGGAAGGGTCATGAACACTGAAGTTTTCTTC	CASSLVGGRVMNTEVFF
once	TRBJ2-2	TRBV28	TRBD1	TGTGCTAGCAATTTAAGAAGGGGGCGGCGGACGGACATGAACACCGGGGAGCTGTTTTTT	CASNLRRGRRTDMNTGELFF
few	TRBJ2-7	TRBV11-2	NA	TGTGCCAGCAGCTTAGTTCGTACAGGGATCGAGCAGTACTTC	CASSLVRTGIEQYF
NA	TRBJ1-1	TRBV11-3	NA	TGTACCAGCAGCTTAGATGGGAGGATGAACACTGGAGCTTTCTTT	CTSSLDGRMNTGAFF
once	TRBJ2-1	TRBV11-2	NA	TGTGCCTGCAGCTTGACAAGGTTAAATGAGCAGTTCTTC	CACSLTRLNEQFF
NA	TRBJ2-7	TRBV28	TRBD2	TGTGCCAGCTGTCTCCCAACGGGAGGAGGGTACGAGCAGTACTTC	CASCLPTGGGYEQYF
NA	TRBJ2-7	TRBV30	NA	TGTGCCTGGGGACAGTCTACCTACGAGCAGTACTTC	CAWGQSTYEQYF
few	TRBJ2-3	TRBV7-8	TRBD2	TGTGTCAGCAAGCCGGGAGGGCTTAAAGATACGCAGTATTTT	CVSKPGGLKDTQYF
NA	TRBJ1-2	TRBV7-9	TRBD1	TGTGCCAGCAGCTTGACAGGGAGCTATGGCTACACCTTC	CASSLTGSYGYTF
NA	TRBJ2-2	TRBV6-1	TRBD1	TGTGCCAGCAGTACAGGGGGTAGCACTGGGGAGCCGTCTTTT	CASSTGGSTGEPSF
many	TRBJ1-2	TRBV4-2	NA	TGTGCCAGCAGCCAAGAATGGGGGGAGAGTAACTATGGCTACACCTTC	CASSQEWGESNYGYTF
NA	TRBJ1-2	TRBV7-9	NA	TGTGCCAACAGCTTAGCGAACTATGGCTACACCTTC	CANSLANYGYTF
NA	TRBJ2-2	TRBV29-1	NA	TGCAGCGCCGAACGAAGGGGGAAGGCCGGGGAGCTGCTTTTT	CSAERRGKAGELLF